This TCR beta chain was identified in a study of CD8+CD57+ T cells in acquired aplastic anemia. This clonotype was seen many times. Template material for TCR beta VDJ and CDR3 profiling consisted of genomic DNA. TCRdb recomputed calls from the reads with MiXCR, one row per CDR3 protein. The data hold 100,000 to 150,000 distinct CDR3 sequences, with roughly 50% observed a single time. The CDR3 loop spans 13 amino acids. Germline lookup yields CDR1 LNHDA and CDR2 SQIVND (reference sequence). Trimming took off 8 bases at V and 3 bases at J, with 14 bases between the two ends. The V gene is TRBV19, the J gene TRBJ2-7, with D possibly TRBD2 on 6 matching bases. The sequence was collected from a human donor in good health, serving as a control. The sequenced sample was sorted CD4+, CD8+, or CD8+CD57+ T cells (not recorded which) from PBMCs. CDR3 DNA: TGTGCCAGTGCGCGGGGACCGGGCTACGAGCAGTACTTC. Its translation is CASARGPGYEQYF.